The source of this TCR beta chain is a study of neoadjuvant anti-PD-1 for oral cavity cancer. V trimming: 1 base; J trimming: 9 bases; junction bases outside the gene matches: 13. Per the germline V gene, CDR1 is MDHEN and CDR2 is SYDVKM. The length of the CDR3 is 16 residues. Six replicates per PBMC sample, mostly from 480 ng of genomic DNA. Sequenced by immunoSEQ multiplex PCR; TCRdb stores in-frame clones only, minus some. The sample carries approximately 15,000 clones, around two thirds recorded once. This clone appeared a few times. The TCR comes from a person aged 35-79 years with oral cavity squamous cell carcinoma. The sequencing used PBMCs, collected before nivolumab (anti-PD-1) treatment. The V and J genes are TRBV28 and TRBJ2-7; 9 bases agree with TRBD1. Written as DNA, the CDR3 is TGTGCCAGCAGTTTATTGGGTCACAGGACAGGGGTTAGGCAGTACTTC. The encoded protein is CASSLLGHRTGVRQYF.